This T cell receptor (beta chain) was recovered during a study of identical twins. Study results and limitations: It was out-of-frame TCR alpha sharing in monozygotic twins that models underestimated. Abundant beta clonotypes from cord blood had fewer insertions, unlike memory repertoires, which showed none. Beta out-of-frame twin sharing showed a weaker excess.

V was pared by 2 bases and J by 4 bases, with 13 bases between. This CDR3 comprises 14 residues. Germline V CDR1 and CDR2: DFQATT, SNEGSKA (reference sequence). TCRdb passed the 5' RACE reads through MiXCR, listing each CDR3 protein once. The profile shows around 250,000 distinct CDR3 sequences, approximately 5.9% of them singletons. There are a few counts of this clonotype. What it binds is unknown. These data also formed part of another study, on T cells expressing NK-cell markers. That work contributes: Eight donors were sequenced, of whom seven were HCMV-seropositive, while the remaining one was HCMV-seronegative.

This chain uses TRBV20-1 with TRBJ2-3; D possibly corresponds to TRBD2 (5 bases). Specimen: CD8+ T cells sorted from blood. This clonotype originated in a woman in her late teens or twenties in good health. CDR3 amino acids: CSARLLGLSDTQYF. CDR3 coding DNA: TGCAGTGCTAGACTCTTAGGACTTTCAGATACGCAGTATTTT.